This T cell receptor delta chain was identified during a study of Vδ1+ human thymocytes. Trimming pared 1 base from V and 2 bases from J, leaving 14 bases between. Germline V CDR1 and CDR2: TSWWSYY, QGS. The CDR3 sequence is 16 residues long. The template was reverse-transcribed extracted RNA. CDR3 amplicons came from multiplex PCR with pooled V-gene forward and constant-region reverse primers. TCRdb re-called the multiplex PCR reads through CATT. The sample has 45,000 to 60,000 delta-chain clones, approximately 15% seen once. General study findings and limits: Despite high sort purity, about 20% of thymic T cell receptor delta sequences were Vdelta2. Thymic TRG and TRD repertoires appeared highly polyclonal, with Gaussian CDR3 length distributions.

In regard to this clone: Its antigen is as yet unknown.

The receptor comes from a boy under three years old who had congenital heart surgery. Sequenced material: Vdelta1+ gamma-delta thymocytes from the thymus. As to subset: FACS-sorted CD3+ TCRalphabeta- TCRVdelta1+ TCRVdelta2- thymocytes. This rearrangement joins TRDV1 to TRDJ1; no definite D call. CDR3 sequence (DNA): TGTGCTCTTGGGGAACGAGCATTCCATACTACCGATAAACTCATCTTT. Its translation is CALGERAFHTTDKLIF.